This T cell receptor beta chain was found in a study of glioma-infiltrating T cells. Overall study: Low-grade gliomas were grade II; glioblastomas were grade IV at initial diagnosis. Dexamethasone exposure before glioma surgery was limited to six or fewer days.

Using RNA template, CDR3s of TCR alpha and beta were amplified with iRepertoire arm-PCR. TCRdb reprocessed the multiplex PCR reads with MiXCR, giving one entry per CDR3 protein. In the table there are around 350,000 distinct CDR3 sequences, 41% of which are singletons. Germline V gives CDR1 MDHEN, CDR2 SYDVKM. V dropped 6 bases and J dropped 4; count of bases not matched to a gene: 12. The CDR3 has 15 amino acids. This clonotype has only a few counts. The rearrangement links TRBV28 to TRBJ2-7; 7 bases agree with TRBD2. This clonotype was obtained from a human donor with low-grade glioma or glioblastoma, undergoing nonglioma brain surgery, or in good health (not recorded which). The sequencing input was glioma tissue, nonneoplastic brain tissue, or PBMCs (not recorded which). The CDR3 loop reads CASRVVSGNEYEQYF. CDR3 sequence (DNA): TGTGCCAGCAGGGTCGTGAGCGGGAATGAGTACGAGCAGTACTTC.